The rows below give T cell receptor beta chains drawn from one sample of a study of a mutant IDH1 vaccine in newly diagnosed glioma. For these receptors, no antigen is known. Libraries were prepared by immunoSEQ multiplex PCR; TCRdb keeps only in-frame clonotypes and omits some of them. Of roughly 69,000 clones in the sample, around 87% are singletons; the top ten hold approximately 2%. The material was PBMCs, obtained from a glioma patient whose treatment included an IDH1 peptide vaccine. These receptors originate from a man aged 25 to 40 with glioma. Both conserved end residues are part of each CDR3. The D gene is left open where the match is weak. Not all rows give a size; the values are once, few, many and, for expanded clones, a class.

d_call: NA; clone_size: NA; j_call: TRBJ2-1; cdr3_length: 18; v_call: TRBV4-1; cdr3_aa: CASSPSQSRGAFPNEQFF; cdr3_nt: TGCGCCAGCAGCCCAAGTCAAAGCCGGGGGGCCTTCCCCAATGAGCAGTTCTTC
d_call: NA; clone_size: NA; j_call: TRBJ2-5; cdr3_length: 16; v_call: TRBV5-5; cdr3_aa: CASSLAASMGQETQYF; cdr3_nt: TGTGCCAGCAGCTTGGCGGCTAGCATGGGACAAGAGACCCAGTACTTC
d_call: NA; clone_size: few; j_call: TRBJ1-5; cdr3_length: 13; v_call: TRBV11-2; cdr3_aa: CASSLESNQPQHF; cdr3_nt: TGTGCCAGCAGCTTAGAAAGCAATCAGCCCCAGCATTTT
d_call: NA; clone_size: few; j_call: TRBJ1-1; cdr3_length: 14; v_call: TRBV28; cdr3_aa: CASSFVQGNTEAFF; cdr3_nt: TGTGCCAGCAGTTTTGTGCAGGGTAACACTGAAGCTTTCTTT
d_call: TRBD1; clone_size: once; j_call: TRBJ2-3; cdr3_length: 15; v_call: TRBV5-6; cdr3_aa: CASSPGTGGTDTQYF; cdr3_nt: TGTGCCAGCAGCCCCGGGACAGGGGGCACAGATACGCAGTATTTT
d_call: NA; clone_size: NA; j_call: TRBJ1-5; cdr3_length: 12; v_call: TRBV7-2; cdr3_aa: CASSLAFQPQHF; cdr3_nt: TGTGCCAGCAGCTTAGCTTTCCAGCCCCAGCATTTT
d_call: NA; clone_size: NA; j_call: TRBJ1-2; cdr3_length: 16; v_call: TRBV27; cdr3_aa: CASSGRGFGVPYGYTF; cdr3_nt: TGTGCCAGCAGTGGGCGGGGGTTTGGGGTCCCTTATGGCTACACCTTC
d_call: NA; clone_size: NA; j_call: TRBJ2-7; cdr3_length: 14; v_call: TRBV5-1; cdr3_aa: CASSPGHSSYEQYF; cdr3_nt: TGCGCCAGCAGCCCGGGACATAGCTCCTACGAGCAGTACTTC
d_call: TRBD2; clone_size: NA; j_call: TRBJ2-5; cdr3_length: 14; v_call: TRBV25-1; cdr3_aa: CASSEASGSTPQYF; cdr3_nt: TGTGCCAGCAGTGAAGCTAGCGGGTCAACTCCCCAGTACTTC
d_call: NA; clone_size: medium-sized; j_call: TRBJ1-6; cdr3_length: 16; v_call: TRBV9; cdr3_aa: CASSVTDSSYNSPLHF; cdr3_nt: TGTGCCAGCAGCGTCACCGACAGCTCCTATAATTCACCCCTCCACTTT
d_call: NA; clone_size: NA; j_call: TRBJ2-3; cdr3_length: 11; v_call: TRBV6-1; cdr3_aa: CASTNSEQQYF; cdr3_nt: TGTGCCAGCACCAACAGCGAACAGCAGTATTTT
d_call: TRBD2; clone_size: NA; j_call: TRBJ2-3; cdr3_length: 17; v_call: TRBV5-1; cdr3_aa: CASSPPLAGGVTDTQYF; cdr3_nt: TGCGCCAGCAGCCCCCCCCTAGCGGGGGGGGTCACAGATACGCAGTATTTT
d_call: TRBD1; clone_size: NA; j_call: TRBJ2-5; cdr3_length: 12; v_call: TRBV29-1; cdr3_aa: CSVLGGEETQYF; cdr3_nt: TGCAGCGTTCTAGGGGGCGAGGAGACCCAGTACTTC
d_call: NA; clone_size: NA; j_call: TRBJ2-1; cdr3_length: 14; v_call: TRBV5-1; cdr3_aa: CASSDLRSYNEQFF; cdr3_nt: TGCGCCAGCAGCGATCTTCGGTCCTACAATGAGCAGTTCTTC
d_call: NA; clone_size: NA; j_call: TRBJ2-3; cdr3_length: 13; v_call: TRBV7-2; cdr3_aa: CASSKQNTDTQYF; cdr3_nt: TGTGCCAGCAGCAAACAAAACACAGATACGCAGTATTTT
d_call: NA; clone_size: NA; j_call: TRBJ1-2; cdr3_length: 12; v_call: TRBV7-8; cdr3_aa: CASSLISSGYTF; cdr3_nt: TGTGCCAGCAGCTTGATAAGTTCTGGCTACACCTTC
d_call: TRBD1; clone_size: NA; j_call: TRBJ2-7; cdr3_length: 14; v_call: TRBV10-3; cdr3_aa: CAINPGQGDYEQYF; cdr3_nt: TGTGCCATCAACCCGGGACAGGGAGACTACGAGCAGTACTTC
d_call: TRBD1; clone_size: once; j_call: TRBJ2-7; cdr3_length: 13; v_call: TRBV28; cdr3_aa: CASSWDRGPEQYF; cdr3_nt: TGTGCCAGCAGTTGGGACAGGGGGCCCGAGCAGTACTTC
d_call: NA; clone_size: NA; j_call: TRBJ2-7; cdr3_length: 13; v_call: TRBV19; cdr3_aa: CASSEQGFNEQYF; cdr3_nt: TGTGCCAGTAGTGAGCAGGGATTCAACGAGCAGTACTTC
d_call: TRBD1; clone_size: NA; j_call: TRBJ2-7; cdr3_length: 19; v_call: TRBV4-1; cdr3_aa: CASSSSFPFTGAVSYEQYF; cdr3_nt: TGCGCCAGCAGCTCAAGTTTCCCATTTACAGGGGCAGTATCCTACGAGCAGTACTTC
d_call: NA; clone_size: NA; j_call: TRBJ1-1; cdr3_length: 14; v_call: TRBV6-6; cdr3_aa: CASSYEGTNTEAFF; cdr3_nt: TGTGCCAGCAGTTATGAGGGCACGAACACTGAAGCTTTCTTT
d_call: TRBD2; clone_size: NA; j_call: TRBJ2-1; cdr3_length: 17; v_call: TRBV5-5; cdr3_aa: CARTGAGSGRVIGEQFF; cdr3_nt: TGTGCCAGGACGGGCGCGGGGAGCGGGAGGGTTATTGGCGAGCAGTTCTTC
d_call: NA; clone_size: NA; j_call: TRBJ2-7; cdr3_length: 15; v_call: TRBV19; cdr3_aa: CASSTRYRGLYEQYF; cdr3_nt: TGTGCCAGTAGTACCCGGTATCGGGGGCTTTACGAGCAGTACTTC
d_call: NA; clone_size: NA; j_call: TRBJ1-3; cdr3_length: 17; v_call: TRBV4-2; cdr3_aa: CASSQDTPRSSGNTIYF; cdr3_nt: TGTGCCAGCAGCCAGGACACCCCCAGGAGCTCTGGAAACACCATATATTTT
d_call: NA; clone_size: few; j_call: TRBJ1-2; cdr3_length: 13; v_call: TRBV7-9; cdr3_aa: CASSPQGHDGYTF; cdr3_nt: TGTGCCAGCAGCCCACAAGGTCACGATGGCTACACCTTC
d_call: TRBD2; clone_size: few; j_call: TRBJ2-5; cdr3_length: 18; v_call: TRBV9; cdr3_aa: CASSVDASGRGGAETQYF; cdr3_nt: TGTGCCAGCAGCGTAGATGCTAGCGGGAGAGGAGGGGCAGAGACCCAGTACTTC
d_call: NA; clone_size: NA; j_call: TRBJ1-1; cdr3_length: 12; v_call: TRBV5-4; cdr3_aa: CASSQGGTEAFF; cdr3_nt: TGTGCCAGCAGCCAAGGCGGTACTGAAGCTTTCTTT
d_call: NA; clone_size: NA; j_call: TRBJ1-4; cdr3_length: 14; v_call: TRBV5-5; cdr3_aa: CASSAGHLGEKLFF; cdr3_nt: TGTGCCAGCAGCGCGGGACACCTGGGAGAAAAACTGTTTTTT
d_call: NA; clone_size: NA; j_call: TRBJ2-5; cdr3_length: 15; v_call: TRBV28; cdr3_aa: CASSFQDSAKETQYF; cdr3_nt: TGTGCCAGCAGTTTCCAAGACAGCGCAAAAGAGACCCAGTACTTC
d_call: NA; clone_size: NA; j_call: TRBJ2-4; cdr3_length: 14; v_call: TRBV7-9; cdr3_aa: CASSSPTGVNIQYF; cdr3_nt: TGTGCCAGCAGCTCCCCCACTGGGGTGAACATTCAGTACTTC
d_call: NA; clone_size: NA; j_call: TRBJ2-4; cdr3_length: 12; v_call: TRBV6-1; cdr3_aa: CASTGRVNIQYF; cdr3_nt: TGTGCCAGCACAGGCAGAGTAAACATTCAGTACTTC
d_call: NA; clone_size: once; j_call: TRBJ2-5; cdr3_length: 16; v_call: TRBV5-6; cdr3_aa: CASSLQLMDILGAQYF; cdr3_nt: TGTGCCAGCAGCTTGCAATTAATGGACATCCTGGGGGCCCAGTACTTC
d_call: NA; clone_size: NA; j_call: TRBJ2-7; cdr3_length: 12; v_call: TRBV12-5; cdr3_aa: CARGTAAYEQYF; cdr3_nt: TGTGCTAGAGGGACGGCGGCCTACGAGCAGTACTTC
d_call: TRBD2; clone_size: NA; j_call: TRBJ2-3; cdr3_length: 14; v_call: TRBV2; cdr3_aa: CASSLSGGADTQYF; cdr3_nt: TGTGCCAGCAGTCTTAGCGGGGGGGCCGATACGCAGTATTTT
d_call: NA; clone_size: once; j_call: TRBJ1-4; cdr3_length: 15; v_call: TRBV15; cdr3_aa: CATSYGPMRDEKLFF; cdr3_nt: TGTGCCACCAGCTATGGACCTATGAGGGATGAAAAACTGTTTTTT
d_call: NA; clone_size: NA; j_call: TRBJ2-5; cdr3_length: 14; v_call: TRBV7-8; cdr3_aa: CASSFLGSEETQYF; cdr3_nt: TGTGCCAGCAGCTTTTTGGGGTCGGAGGAGACCCAGTACTTC
d_call: NA; clone_size: NA; j_call: TRBJ1-2; cdr3_length: 16; v_call: TRBV7-2; cdr3_aa: CASSLEGHTGAHGYTF; cdr3_nt: TGTGCCAGCAGCTTAGAGGGACACACGGGCGCTCATGGCTACACCTTC
d_call: NA; clone_size: NA; j_call: TRBJ1-2; cdr3_length: 13; v_call: TRBV7-2; cdr3_aa: CASSKGPTGGYTF; cdr3_nt: TGTGCCAGCAGCAAAGGGCCCACCGGGGGCTACACCTTC
d_call: TRBD2; clone_size: NA; j_call: TRBJ2-1; cdr3_length: 14; v_call: TRBV9; cdr3_aa: CASSGSGVENEQFF; cdr3_nt: TGTGCCAGCAGCGGTAGCGGGGTTGAGAATGAGCAGTTCTTC
d_call: NA; clone_size: few; j_call: TRBJ1-1; cdr3_length: 15; v_call: TRBV29-1; cdr3_aa: CSVGAGWGMNTEAFF; cdr3_nt: TGCAGCGTTGGGGCAGGGTGGGGGATGAACACTGAAGCTTTCTTT
d_call: NA; clone_size: NA; j_call: TRBJ2-2; cdr3_length: 14; v_call: TRBV9; cdr3_aa: CASSVESGAGELFF; cdr3_nt: TGTGCCAGCAGCGTAGAATCCGGAGCCGGGGAGCTGTTTTTT
d_call: TRBD2; clone_size: NA; j_call: TRBJ2-3; cdr3_length: 16; v_call: TRBV5-6; cdr3_aa: CASSLGPAGVTDTQYF; cdr3_nt: TGTGCCAGCAGCTTGGGCCCCGCGGGGGTCACAGATACGCAGTATTTT
d_call: NA; clone_size: few; j_call: TRBJ1-1; cdr3_length: 14; v_call: TRBV30; cdr3_aa: CAWSSRGSDTEAFF; cdr3_nt: TGTGCCTGGAGTAGCAGGGGATCGGACACTGAAGCTTTCTTT